This is a list of T cell receptor beta chains from one sample in a study of spatial heterogeneity in lung cancer. MiXCR, run by TCRdb on the 5' RACE reads, gives a single entry per CDR3 protein. Altogether tens of thousands of distinct CDR3 sequences are present, 6% to 7.5% being singletons, with the ten largest covering 13% to 15%. The material sequenced was PBMCs, taken at surgery. These receptors were taken from a male donor with early-stage non-small cell lung cancer. The CDR3 runs from the conserved cysteine through the conserved F or W. The D gene is left open where the match is weak. The size entry is marked missing in some rows and otherwise reads once, few, many or a size class.

D	V	J	size	DNA	CDR3
.	TRBV6-2/TRBV6-3	TRBJ2-1	.	TGTGCCAGCAGTTGGACCAATCTGGGGGAGCAGTTCTTC	CASSWTNLGEQFF
TRBD2	TRBV6-2/TRBV6-3	TRBJ2-1	many	TGTGCCAGCAGCTCCTTCGGACTAGCGGGGGACCAGCAGGCCTACAATGAGCAGTTCTTC	CASSSFGLAGDQQAYNEQFF
TRBD1	TRBV10-3	TRBJ1-5	many	TGTGCCATCAGTGAGTCGAAGGGGGCGGTCCAGCCCCAGCATTTT	CAISESKGAVQPQHF
TRBD1	TRBV28	TRBJ1-1	medium-sized	TGTGCCAGCAGTCAAAACTACAGGGGCACTGAAGCTTTCTTT	CASSQNYRGTEAFF
.	TRBV7-9	TRBJ1-1	many	TGTGCCAGCAGCTTTGGGATGAACACTGAAGCTTTCTTT	CASSFGMNTEAFF
TRBD1	TRBV9	TRBJ1-1	many	TGTGCCAGCAGCGTAGAGGAGTCAGGGGGAGCGACTTTCTTT	CASSVEESGGATFF
.	TRBV7-8	TRBJ1-4	.	TGTGCCAGCAGCTTAGCCCGGTCCCTAAATGAAAAACTGTTTTTT	CASSLARSLNEKLFF
TRBD1	TRBV28	TRBJ1-1	many	TGTGCCAGCAGCCAGGACAGGGTTTATACTGAAGCTTTCTTT	CASSQDRVYTEAFF
TRBD1	TRBV5-4	TRBJ2-2	few	TGTGCCAGCAGCCCGGACAGGACGAACACCGGGGAGCTGTTTTTT	CASSPDRTNTGELFF
.	TRBV12-3/TRBV12-4	TRBJ1-3	many	TGTGCCAGCAGCCCCTCTGGAAACACCATATATTTT	CASSPSGNTIYF
.	TRBV6-4	TRBJ1-1	.	TGTGCCAGCAGTGACTCAACATTTGTATCGTGTGGCGACACTGAAGCTTTCTTT	CASSDSTFVSCGDTEAFF
TRBD2	TRBV7-2	TRBJ2-1	.	TGTGCCAGCAGCGCTTCGACTAGCGTGGATGAGCAGTTCTTC	CASSASTSVDEQFF
.	TRBV7-9	TRBJ2-5	many	TGTGCCAGCAGCCGACAAATCCAAGAGACCCAGTACTTC	CASSRQIQETQYF
.	TRBV7-9	TRBJ1-1	many	TGTGCCAGCAGCTTAACGGGGAACACTGAAGCTTTCTTT	CASSLTGNTEAFF
.	TRBV20-1	TRBJ1-1	many	TGCAGTGCTAGAGACCTCAGGGACACTGAAGCTTTCTTT	CSARDLRDTEAFF